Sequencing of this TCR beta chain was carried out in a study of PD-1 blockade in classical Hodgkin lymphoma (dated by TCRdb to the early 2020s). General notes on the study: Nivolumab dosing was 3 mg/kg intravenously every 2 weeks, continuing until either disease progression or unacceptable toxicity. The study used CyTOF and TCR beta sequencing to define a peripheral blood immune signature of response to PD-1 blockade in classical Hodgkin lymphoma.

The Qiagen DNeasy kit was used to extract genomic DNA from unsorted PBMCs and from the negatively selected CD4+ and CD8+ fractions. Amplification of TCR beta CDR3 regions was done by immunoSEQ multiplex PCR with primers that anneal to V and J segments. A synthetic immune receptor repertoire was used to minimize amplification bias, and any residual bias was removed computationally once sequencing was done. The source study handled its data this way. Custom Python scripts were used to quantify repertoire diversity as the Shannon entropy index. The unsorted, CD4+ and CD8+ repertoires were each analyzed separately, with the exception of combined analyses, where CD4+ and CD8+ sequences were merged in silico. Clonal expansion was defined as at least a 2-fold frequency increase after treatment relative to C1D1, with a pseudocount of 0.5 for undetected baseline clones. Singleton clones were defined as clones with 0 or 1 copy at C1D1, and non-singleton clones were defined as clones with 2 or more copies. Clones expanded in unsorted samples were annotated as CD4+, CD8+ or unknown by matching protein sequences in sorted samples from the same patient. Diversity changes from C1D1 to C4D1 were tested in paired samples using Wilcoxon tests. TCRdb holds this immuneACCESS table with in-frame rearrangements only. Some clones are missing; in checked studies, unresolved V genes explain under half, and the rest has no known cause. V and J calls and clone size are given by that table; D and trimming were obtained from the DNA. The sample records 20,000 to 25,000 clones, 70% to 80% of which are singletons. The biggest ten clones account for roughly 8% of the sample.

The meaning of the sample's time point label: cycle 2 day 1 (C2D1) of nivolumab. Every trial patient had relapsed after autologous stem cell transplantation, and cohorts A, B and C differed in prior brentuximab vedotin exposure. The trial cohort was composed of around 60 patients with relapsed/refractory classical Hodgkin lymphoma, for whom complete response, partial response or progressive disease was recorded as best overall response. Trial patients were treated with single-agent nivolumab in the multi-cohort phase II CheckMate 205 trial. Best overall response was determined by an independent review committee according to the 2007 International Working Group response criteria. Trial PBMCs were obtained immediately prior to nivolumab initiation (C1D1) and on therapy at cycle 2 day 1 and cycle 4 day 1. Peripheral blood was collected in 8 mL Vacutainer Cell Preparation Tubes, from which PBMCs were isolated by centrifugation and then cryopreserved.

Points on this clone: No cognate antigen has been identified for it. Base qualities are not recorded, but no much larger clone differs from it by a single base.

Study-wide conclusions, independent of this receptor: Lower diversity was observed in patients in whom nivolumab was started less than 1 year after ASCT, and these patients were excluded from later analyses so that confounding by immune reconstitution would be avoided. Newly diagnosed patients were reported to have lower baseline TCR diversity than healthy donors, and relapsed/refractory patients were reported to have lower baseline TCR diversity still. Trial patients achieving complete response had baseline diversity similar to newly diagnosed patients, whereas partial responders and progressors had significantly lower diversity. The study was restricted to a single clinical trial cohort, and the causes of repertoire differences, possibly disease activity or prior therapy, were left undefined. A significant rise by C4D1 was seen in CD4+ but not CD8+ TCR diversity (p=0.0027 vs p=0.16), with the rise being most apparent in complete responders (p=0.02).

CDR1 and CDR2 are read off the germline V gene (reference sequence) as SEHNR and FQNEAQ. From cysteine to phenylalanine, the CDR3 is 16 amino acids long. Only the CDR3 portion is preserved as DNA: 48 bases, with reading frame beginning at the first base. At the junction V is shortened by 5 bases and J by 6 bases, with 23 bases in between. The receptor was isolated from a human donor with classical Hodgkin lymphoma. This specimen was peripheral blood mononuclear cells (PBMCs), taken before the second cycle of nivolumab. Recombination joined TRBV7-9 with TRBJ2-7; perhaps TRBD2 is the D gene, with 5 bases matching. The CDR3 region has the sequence CASSNRRLTISPEQYF. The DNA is TGTGCCAGCAGCAATAGGCGGCTGACTATCTCCCCCGAGCAGTACTTC. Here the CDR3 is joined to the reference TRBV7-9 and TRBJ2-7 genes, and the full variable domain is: DTGVSQNPRHKITKRGQNVTFRCDPISEHNRLYWYRQTLGQGPEFLTYFQNEAQLEKSRLLSDRFSAERPKGSFSTLEIQRTEQGDSAMYLCASSNRRLTISPEQYFGPGTRLTVT.